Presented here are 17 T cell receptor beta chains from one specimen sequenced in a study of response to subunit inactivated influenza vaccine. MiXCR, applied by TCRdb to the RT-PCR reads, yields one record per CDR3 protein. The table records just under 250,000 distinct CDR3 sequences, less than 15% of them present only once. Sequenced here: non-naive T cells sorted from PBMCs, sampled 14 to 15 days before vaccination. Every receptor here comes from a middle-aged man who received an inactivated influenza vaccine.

CDR3 DNA: TGTGCCAGCTCGACAATAGCGGGGGCCTACAATGAGCAGTTCTTC. It encodes CASSTIAGAYNEQFF. This sequence joins TRBV18 and TRBJ2-1; TRBD2 agrees at 9 bases. Germline values: CDR1 KGHSH, CDR2 LQKENI. The V gene end was trimmed by 6 bases and the J gene end by 2 bases; junction bases not matched to a gene: 5. The CDR3 has 15 amino acids.

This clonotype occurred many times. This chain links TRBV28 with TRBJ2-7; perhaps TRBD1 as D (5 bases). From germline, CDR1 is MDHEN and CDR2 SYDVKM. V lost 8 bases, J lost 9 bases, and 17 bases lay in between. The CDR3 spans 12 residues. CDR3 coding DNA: TGTGCCAGCGGCCGTTCCAGGGTCGGGCAGTACTTC. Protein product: CASGRSRVGQYF.

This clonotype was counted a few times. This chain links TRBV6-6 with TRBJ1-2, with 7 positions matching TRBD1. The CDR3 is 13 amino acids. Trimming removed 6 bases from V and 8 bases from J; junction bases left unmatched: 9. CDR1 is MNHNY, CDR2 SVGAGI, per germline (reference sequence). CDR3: CASSGGTDRGYTF. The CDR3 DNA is TGTGCCAGCAGCGGAGGGACAGATCGGGGCTACACCTTC.

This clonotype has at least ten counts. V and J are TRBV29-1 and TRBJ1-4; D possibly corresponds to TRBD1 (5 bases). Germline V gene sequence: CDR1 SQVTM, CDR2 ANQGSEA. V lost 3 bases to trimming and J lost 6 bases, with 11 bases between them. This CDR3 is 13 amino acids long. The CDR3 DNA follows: TGCAGCGTTGACGGGGGTTGGGATGAAAAACTGTTTTTT. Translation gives CSVDGGWDEKLFF.

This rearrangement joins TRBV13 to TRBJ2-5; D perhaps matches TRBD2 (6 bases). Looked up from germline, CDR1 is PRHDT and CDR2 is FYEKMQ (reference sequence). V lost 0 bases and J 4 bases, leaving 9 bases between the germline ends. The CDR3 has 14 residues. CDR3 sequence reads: CASSLGRGGETQYF. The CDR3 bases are TGTGCCAGCAGCTTAGGGCGGGGTGGAGAGACCCAGTACTTC.

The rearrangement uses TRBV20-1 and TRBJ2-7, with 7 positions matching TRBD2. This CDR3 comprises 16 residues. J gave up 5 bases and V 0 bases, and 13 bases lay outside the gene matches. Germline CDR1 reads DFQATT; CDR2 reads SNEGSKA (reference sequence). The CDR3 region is CSARDLRGSLNNEQYF. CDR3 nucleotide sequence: TGCAGTGCTAGAGATCTACGCGGGAGTTTAAATAACGAGCAGTACTTC.

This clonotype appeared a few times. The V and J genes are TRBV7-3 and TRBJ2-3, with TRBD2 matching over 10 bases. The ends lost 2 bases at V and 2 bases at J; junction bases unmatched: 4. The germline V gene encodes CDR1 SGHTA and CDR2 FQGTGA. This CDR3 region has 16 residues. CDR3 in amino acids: CASSLASGSSTDTQYF. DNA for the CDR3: TGTGCCAGCAGCTTAGCTAGCGGGAGCTCCACAGATACGCAGTATTTT.

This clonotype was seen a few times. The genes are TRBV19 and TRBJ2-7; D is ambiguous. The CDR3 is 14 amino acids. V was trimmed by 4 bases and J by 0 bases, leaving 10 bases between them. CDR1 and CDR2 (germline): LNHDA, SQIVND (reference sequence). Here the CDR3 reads CASSSGKPSYEQYF. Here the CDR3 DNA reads TGTGCCAGTAGTAGCGGTAAACCCTCCTACGAGCAGTACTTC.

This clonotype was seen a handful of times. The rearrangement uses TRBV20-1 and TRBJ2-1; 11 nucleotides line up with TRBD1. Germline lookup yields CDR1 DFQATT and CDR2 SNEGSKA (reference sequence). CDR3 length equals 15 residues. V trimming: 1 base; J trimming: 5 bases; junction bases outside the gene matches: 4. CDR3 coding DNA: TGCAGTGCTAGAGCCGGGACAGGGGGGAACAATGAGCAGTTCTTC. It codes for CSARAGTGGNNEQFF.

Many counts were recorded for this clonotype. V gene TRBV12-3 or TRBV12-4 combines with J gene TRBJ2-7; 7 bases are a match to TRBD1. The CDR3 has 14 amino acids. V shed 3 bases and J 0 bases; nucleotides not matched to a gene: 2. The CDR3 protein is CASSLDRTSYEQYF. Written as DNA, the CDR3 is TGTGCCAGCAGTTTGGACAGGACCTCCTACGAGCAGTACTTC.

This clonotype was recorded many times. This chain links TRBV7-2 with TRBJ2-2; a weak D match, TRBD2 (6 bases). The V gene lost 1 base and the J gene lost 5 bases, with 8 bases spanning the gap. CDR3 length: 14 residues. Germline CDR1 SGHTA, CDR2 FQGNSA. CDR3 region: CASSLDGRTGELFF. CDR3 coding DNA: TGTGCCAGCAGCTTAGACGGGAGAACCGGGGAGCTGTTTTTT.

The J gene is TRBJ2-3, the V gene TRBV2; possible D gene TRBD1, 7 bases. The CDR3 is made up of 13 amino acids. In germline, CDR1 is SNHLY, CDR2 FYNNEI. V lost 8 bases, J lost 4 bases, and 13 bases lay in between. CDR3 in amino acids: CASRQGGADTQYF. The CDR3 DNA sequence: TGTGCCAGCCGACAGGGAGGAGCAGATACGCAGTATTTT.

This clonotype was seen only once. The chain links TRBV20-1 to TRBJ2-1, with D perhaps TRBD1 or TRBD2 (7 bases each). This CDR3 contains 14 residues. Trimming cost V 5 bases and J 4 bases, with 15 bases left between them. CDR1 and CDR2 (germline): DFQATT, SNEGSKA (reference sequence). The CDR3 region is CSAPPQGGYNEQFF. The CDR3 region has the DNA TGCAGTGCTCCACCTCAGGGGGGGTACAATGAGCAGTTCTTC.

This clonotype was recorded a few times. CDR3 bases: TGTGCCAGCAGCCTCGGCGCCGTGGGGGAGACCCAGTACTTC. Amino acid sequence: CASSLGAVGETQYF. This rearrangement joins TRBV5-5 to TRBJ2-5; D unresolved. Germline CDR1 is SGHKS and CDR2 is YYEKEE (reference sequence). CDR3 length: 14 amino acids. Trimming left V 4 bases short and J 5 bases short, with 15 bases between.

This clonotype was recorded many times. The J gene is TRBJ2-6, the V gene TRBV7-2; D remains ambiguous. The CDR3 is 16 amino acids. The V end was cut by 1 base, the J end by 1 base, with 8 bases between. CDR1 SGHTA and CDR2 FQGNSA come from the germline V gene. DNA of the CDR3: TGTGCCAGCAGCTTAGGAACCGGGTCTGGGGCCAACGTCCTGACTTTC. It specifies CASSLGTGSGANVLTF.

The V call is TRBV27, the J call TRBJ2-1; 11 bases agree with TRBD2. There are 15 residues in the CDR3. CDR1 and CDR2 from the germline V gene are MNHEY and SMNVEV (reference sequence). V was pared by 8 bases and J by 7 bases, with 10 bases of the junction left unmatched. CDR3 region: CASSLVAGGWNEQFF. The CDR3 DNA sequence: TGTGCCAGCTCCCTCGTAGCGGGAGGGTGGAATGAGCAGTTCTTC.

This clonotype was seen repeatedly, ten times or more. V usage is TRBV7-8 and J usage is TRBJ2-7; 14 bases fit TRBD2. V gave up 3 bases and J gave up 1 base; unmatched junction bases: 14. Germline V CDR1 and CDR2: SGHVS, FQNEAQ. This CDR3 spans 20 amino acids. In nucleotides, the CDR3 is TGTGCCAGCAGCTTGATTGATAGAGGACTAGCGGGAGGTACGTCCTACGAGCAGTACTTC. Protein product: CASSLIDRGLAGGTSYEQYF.